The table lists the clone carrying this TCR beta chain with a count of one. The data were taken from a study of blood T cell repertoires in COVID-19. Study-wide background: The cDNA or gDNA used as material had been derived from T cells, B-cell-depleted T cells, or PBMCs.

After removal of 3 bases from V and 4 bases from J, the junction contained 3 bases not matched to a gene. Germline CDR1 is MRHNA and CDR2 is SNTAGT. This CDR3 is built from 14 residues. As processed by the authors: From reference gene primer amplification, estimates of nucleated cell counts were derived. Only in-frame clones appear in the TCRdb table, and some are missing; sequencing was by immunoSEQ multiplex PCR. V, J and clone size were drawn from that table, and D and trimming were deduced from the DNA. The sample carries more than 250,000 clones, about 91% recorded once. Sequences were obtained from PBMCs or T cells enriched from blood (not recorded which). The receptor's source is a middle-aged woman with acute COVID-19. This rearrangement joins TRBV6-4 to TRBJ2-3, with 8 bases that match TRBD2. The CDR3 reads CASSELAGADTQYF. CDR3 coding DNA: TGTGCCAGCAGTGAGCTAGCGGGTGCAGATACGCAGTATTTT.